This TCR beta chain derives from a study of CD4 T cells in relation to SARS-CoV-2 and coronaviruses. Study-level information: Patient ages ranged from roughly 20 to 80, median 38. Study-level results: In around three fifths of donors, memory CD4+ clonotypes crossrecognized SARS-CoV-2 and at least one common cold coronavirus spike.

This CDR3 comprises 15 residues. In germline, CDR1 is SGHNT, CDR2 YYREEE (reference sequence). V was pared by 1 base and J by 1 base, with 10 bases between. Of note for this clone: The antigen is not known.

Naive and memory CD4+ T cell DNA was deep-sequenced without culture. The data were produced by immunoSEQ multiplex PCR, yet TCRdb's version contains in-frame clones alone and is incomplete. The table shows 50,000 to 65,000 clones, with 92% occurring only once. The sequenced material came from naive CD4+ T cells from PBMCs. As to subset: naive CD4+ T cells isolated by negative enrichment. The rearrangement links TRBV5-4 to TRBJ2-3; D possibly corresponds to TRBD1 (6 bases). The TCR sequence derives from an adult with COVID-19. For the CDR3, the DNA is TGTGCCAGCAGCTTGTCGGCAGGGGGCACAGATACGCAGTATTTT. Translation: CASSLSAGGTDTQYF.